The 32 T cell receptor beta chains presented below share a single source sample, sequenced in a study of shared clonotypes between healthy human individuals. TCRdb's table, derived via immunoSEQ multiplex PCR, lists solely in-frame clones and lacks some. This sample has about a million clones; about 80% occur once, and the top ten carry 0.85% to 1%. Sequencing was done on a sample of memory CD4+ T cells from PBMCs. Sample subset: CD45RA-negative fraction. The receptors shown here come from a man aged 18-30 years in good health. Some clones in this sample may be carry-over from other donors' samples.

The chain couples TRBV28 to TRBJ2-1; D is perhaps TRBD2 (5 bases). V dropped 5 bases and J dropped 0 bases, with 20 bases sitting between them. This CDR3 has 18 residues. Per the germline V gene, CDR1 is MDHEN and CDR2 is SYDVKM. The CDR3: CASSPFPGLGSSYNEQFF. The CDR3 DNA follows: TGTGCCAGCAGTCCCTTTCCCGGGTTGGGGAGCTCCTACAATGAGCAGTTCTTC.

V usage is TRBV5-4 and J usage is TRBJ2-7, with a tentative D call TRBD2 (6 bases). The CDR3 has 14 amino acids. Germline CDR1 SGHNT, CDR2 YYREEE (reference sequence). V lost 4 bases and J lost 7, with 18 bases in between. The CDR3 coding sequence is TGTGCCAGCAGCCAAACCAAGCGACTAGGAGAGCAGTACTTC. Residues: CASSQTKRLGEQYF.

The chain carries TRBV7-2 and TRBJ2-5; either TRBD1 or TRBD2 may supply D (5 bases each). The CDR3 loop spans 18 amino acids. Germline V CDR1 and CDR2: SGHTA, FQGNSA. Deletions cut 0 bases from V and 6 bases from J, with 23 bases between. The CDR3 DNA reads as TGTGCCAGCAGCTTAGCGTCAGGTTCAGGGCTAGAGGGTCAGACCCAGTACTTC. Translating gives CASSLASGSGLEGQTQYF.

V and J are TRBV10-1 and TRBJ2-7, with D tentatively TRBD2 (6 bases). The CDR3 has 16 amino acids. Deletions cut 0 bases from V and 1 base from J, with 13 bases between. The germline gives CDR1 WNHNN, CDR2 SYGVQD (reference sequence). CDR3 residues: CASSESRGGPSYEQYF. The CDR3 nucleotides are TGCGCCAGCAGTGAGTCGCGGGGCGGACCATCCTACGAGCAGTACTTC.

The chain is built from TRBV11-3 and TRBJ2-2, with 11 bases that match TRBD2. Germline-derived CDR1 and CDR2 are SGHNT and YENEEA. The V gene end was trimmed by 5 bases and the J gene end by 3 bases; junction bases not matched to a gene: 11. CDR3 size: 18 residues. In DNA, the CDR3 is TGTGCCAGCAGCCCAAAACCGGGACTAGCGGAAGACACCGGGGAGCTGTTTTTT. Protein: CASSPKPGLAEDTGELFF.

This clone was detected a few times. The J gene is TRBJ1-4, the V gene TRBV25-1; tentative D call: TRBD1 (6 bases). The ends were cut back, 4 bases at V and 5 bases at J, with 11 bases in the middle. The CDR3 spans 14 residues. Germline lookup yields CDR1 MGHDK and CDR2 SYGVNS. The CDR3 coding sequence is TGTGCCAGCAGTGGGGCAGGGACAAATGAAAAACTGTTTTTT. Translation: CASSGAGTNEKLFF.

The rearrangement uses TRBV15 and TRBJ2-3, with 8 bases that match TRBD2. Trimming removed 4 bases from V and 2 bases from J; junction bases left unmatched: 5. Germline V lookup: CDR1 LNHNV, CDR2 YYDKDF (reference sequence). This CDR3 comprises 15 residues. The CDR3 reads CATSTGGQTTDTQYF. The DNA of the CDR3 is TGTGCCACCAGCACGGGGGGGCAAACCACAGATACGCAGTATTTT.

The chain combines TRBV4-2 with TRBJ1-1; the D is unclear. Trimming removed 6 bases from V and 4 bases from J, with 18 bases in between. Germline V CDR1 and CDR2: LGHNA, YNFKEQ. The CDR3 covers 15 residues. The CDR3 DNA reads TGTGCCAGCAGAGAAGAGAGGCGTTCTGGCACTGAAGCTTTCTTT. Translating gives CASREERRSGTEAFF.

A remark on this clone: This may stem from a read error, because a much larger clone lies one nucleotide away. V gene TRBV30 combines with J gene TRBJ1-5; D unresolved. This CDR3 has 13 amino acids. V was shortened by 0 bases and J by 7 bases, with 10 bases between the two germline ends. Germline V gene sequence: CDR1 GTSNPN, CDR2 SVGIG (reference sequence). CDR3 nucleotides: TGTGCCTGGAGTGTAAGAAGTGACCAGCCCCAGCATTTT. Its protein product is CAWSVRSDQPQHF. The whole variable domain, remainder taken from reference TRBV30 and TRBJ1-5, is SQTIHQWPATLVQPVGSPLSLECTVEGTSNPNLYWYRQAAGRGLQLLFYSVGIGQISSEVPQNLSASRPQDRQFILSSKKLLLSDSGFYLCAWSVRSDQPQHFGDGTRLSIL.

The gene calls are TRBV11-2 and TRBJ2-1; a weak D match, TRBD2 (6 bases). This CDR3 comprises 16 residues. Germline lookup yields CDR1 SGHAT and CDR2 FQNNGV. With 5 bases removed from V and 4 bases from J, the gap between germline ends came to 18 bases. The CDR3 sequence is CASSPLVRGVYNEQFF. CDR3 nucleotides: TGTGCCAGCAGCCCCTTGGTCCGCGGGGTATACAATGAGCAGTTCTTC. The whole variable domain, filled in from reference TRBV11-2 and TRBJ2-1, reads EAGVAQSPRYKIIEKRQSVAFWCNPISGHATLYWYQQILGQGPKLLIQFQNNGVVDDSQLPKDRFSAERLKGVDSTLKIQPAKLEDSAVYLCASSPLVRGVYNEQFFGPGTRLTVL.

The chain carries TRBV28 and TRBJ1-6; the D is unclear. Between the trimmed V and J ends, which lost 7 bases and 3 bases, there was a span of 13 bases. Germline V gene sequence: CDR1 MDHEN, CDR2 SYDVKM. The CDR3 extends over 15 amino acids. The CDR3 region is CASTLGQIYNSPLHF. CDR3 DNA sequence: TGTGCCAGCACCCTCGGGCAAATCTATAATTCACCCCTCCACTTT.

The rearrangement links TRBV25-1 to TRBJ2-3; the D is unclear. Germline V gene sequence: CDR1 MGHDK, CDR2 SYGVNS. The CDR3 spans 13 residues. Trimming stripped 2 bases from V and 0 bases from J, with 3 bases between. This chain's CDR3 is CASSEGSTDTQYF. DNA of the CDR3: TGTGCCAGCAGTGAAGGGAGCACAGATACGCAGTATTTT.

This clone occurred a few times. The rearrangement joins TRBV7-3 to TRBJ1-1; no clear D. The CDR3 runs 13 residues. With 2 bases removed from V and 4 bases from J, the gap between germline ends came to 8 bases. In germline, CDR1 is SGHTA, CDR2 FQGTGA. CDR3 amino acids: CASSLAVGTEAFF. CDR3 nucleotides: TGTGCCAGCAGCTTAGCGGTGGGCACTGAAGCTTTCTTT. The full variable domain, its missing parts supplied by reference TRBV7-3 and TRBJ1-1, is GAGVSQTPSNKVTEKGKYVELRCDPISGHTALYWYRQSLGQGPEFLIYFQGTGAADDSGLPNDRFFAVRPEGSVSTLKIQRTERGDSAVYLCASSLAVGTEAFFGQGTRLTVV.

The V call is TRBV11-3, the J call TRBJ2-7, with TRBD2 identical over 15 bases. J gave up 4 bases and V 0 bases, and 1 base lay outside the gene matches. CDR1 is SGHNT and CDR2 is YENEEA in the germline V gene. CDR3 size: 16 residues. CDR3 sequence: CASSLDGTSGGYEQYF. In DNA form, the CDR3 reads TGTGCCAGCAGCTTAGACGGGACTAGCGGGGGGTACGAGCAGTACTTC.

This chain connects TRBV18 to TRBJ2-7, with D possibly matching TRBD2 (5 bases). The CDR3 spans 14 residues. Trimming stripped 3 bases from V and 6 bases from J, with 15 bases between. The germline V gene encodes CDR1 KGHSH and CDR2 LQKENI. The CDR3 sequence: CASSPLATEGEQYF. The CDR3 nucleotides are TGTGCCAGCTCACCCTTAGCGACTGAGGGCGAGCAGTACTTC.

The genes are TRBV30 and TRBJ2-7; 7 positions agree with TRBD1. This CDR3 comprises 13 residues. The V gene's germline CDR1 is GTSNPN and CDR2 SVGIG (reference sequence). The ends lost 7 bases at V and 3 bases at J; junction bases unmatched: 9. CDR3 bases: TGTGCCTCCACACGGACAGGAGACTACGAGCAGTACTTC. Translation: CASTRTGDYEQYF.

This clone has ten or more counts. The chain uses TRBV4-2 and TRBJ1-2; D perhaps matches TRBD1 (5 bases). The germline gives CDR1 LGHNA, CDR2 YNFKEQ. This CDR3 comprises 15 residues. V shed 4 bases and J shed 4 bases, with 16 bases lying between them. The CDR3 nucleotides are TGTGCCAGCAGCCCATCCGGGGCCGAGTCCTATGGCTACACCTTC. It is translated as CASSPSGAESYGYTF.

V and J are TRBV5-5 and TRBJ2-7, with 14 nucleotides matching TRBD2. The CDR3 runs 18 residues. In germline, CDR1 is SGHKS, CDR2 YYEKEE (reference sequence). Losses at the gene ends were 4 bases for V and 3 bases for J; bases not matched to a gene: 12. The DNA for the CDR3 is TGTGCCAGCAGCAAAGGACTAGCGGGAGGCCCCCGCGACTACGAGCAGTACTTC. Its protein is CASSKGLAGGPRDYEQYF.

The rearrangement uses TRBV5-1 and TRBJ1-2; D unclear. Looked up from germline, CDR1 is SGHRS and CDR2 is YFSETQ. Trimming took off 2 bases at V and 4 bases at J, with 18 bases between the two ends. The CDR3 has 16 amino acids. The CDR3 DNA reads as TGCGCCAGCAGCTTTAGTCCCGGGGAGTTTACCTATGGCTACACCTTC. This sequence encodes CASSFSPGEFTYGYTF.

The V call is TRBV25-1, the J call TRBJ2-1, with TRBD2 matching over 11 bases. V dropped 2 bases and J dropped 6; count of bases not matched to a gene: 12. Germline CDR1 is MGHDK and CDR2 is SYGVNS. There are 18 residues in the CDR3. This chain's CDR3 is CASSETNPGLADLNEQFF. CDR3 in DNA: TGTGCCAGCAGTGAAACGAACCCGGGACTAGCGGACCTCAATGAGCAGTTCTTC.

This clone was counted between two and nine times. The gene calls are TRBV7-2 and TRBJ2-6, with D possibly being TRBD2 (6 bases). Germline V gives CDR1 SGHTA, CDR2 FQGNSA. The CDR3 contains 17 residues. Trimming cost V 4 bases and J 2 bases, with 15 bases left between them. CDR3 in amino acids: CASSWGLASPGANVLTF. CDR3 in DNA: TGTGCCAGCAGCTGGGGACTGGCTTCCCCTGGGGCCAACGTCCTGACTTTC.

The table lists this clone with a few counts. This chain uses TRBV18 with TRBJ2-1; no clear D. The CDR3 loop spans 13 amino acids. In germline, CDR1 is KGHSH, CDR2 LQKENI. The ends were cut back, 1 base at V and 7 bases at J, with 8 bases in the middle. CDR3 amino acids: CASSPRIQNEQFF. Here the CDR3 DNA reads TGTGCCAGCTCACCACGGATTCAGAATGAGCAGTTCTTC.

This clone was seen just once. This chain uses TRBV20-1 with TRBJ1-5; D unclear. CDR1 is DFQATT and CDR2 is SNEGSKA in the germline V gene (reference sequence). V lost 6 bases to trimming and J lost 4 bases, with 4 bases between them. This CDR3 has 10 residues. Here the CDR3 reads CSARNQPQHF. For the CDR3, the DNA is TGCAGTGCCAGGAATCAGCCCCAGCATTTT.

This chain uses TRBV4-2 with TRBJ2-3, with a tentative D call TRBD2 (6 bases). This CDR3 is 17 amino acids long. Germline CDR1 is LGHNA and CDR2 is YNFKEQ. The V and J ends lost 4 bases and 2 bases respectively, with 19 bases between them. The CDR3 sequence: CASSLEAGSGFTDTQYF. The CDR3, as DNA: TGTGCCAGCAGCCTAGAAGCCGGTAGCGGCTTCACAGATACGCAGTATTTT.

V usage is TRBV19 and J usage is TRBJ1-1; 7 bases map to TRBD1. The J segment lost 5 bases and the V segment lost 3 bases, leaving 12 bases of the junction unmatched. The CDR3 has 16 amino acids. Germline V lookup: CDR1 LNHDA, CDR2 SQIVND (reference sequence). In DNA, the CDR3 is TGTGCCAGTAGTATGTTGACAGGGACATCCTTTACTGAAGCTTTCTTT. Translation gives CASSMLTGTSFTEAFF.

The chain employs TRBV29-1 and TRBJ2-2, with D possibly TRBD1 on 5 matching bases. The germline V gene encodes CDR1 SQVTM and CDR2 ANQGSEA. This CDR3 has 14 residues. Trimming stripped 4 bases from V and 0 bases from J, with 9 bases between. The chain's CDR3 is CSVGREPNTGELFF. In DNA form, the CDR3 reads TGCAGCGTTGGCAGGGAACCGAACACCGGGGAGCTGTTTTTT.

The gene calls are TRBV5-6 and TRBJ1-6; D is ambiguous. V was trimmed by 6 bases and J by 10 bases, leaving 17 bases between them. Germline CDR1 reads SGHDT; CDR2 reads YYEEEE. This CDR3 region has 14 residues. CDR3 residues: CASNRGRAGSPLHF. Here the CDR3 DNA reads TGTGCCAGCAACCGGGGTAGGGCAGGATCACCCCTCCACTTT.

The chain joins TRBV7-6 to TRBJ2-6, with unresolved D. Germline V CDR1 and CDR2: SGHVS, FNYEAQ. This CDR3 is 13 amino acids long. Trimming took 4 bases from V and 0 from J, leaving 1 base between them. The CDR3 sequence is CASSYSGANVLTF. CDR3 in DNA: TGTGCCAGCAGCTACTCTGGGGCCAACGTCCTGACTTTC.

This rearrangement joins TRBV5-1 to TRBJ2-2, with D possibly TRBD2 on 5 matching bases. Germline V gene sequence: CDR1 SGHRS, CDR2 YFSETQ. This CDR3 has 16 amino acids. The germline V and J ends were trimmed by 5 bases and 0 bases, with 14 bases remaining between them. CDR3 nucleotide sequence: TGCGCCAGCAGGGGAGACCGGGCTTCGAACACCGGGGAGCTGTTTTTT. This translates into CASRGDRASNTGELFF.

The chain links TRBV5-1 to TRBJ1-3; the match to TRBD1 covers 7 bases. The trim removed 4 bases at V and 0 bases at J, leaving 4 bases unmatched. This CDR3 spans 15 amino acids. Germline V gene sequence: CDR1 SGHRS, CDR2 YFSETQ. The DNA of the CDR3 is TGCGCCAGCAGCCCCAGGACAGGCTCTGGAAACACCATATATTTT. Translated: CASSPRTGSGNTIYF.

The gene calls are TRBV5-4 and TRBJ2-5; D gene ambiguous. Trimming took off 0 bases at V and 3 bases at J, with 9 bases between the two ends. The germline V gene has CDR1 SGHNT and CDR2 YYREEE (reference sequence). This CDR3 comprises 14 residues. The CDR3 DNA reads TGTGCCAGCAGCTTGGTGGGATCCAAAGAGACCCAGTACTTC. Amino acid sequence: CASSLVGSKETQYF.

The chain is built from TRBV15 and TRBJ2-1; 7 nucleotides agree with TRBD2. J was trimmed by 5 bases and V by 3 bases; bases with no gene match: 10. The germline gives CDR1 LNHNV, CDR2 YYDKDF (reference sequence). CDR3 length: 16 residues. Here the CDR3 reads CATSRGRVSLNNEQFF. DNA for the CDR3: TGTGCCACCAGCAGGGGGAGGGTCTCTCTTAACAATGAGCAGTTCTTC. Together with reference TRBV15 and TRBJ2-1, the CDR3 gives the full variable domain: DAMVIQNPRYQVTQFGKPVTLSCSQTLNHNVMYWYQQKSSQAPKLLFHYYDKDFNNEADTPDNFQSRRPNTSFCFLDIRSPGLGDTAMYLCATSRGRVSLNNEQFFGPGTRLTVL.